The clone carrying this TCR beta chain was counted only a few times. Its antigen is not known. These data originate in a study of cytomegalovirus exposure and HLA in healthy donors. Study information: A prior analysis found 95 million to 140 million unique TCR beta sequences from approximately 190 million T cells. Overall study results and limits: TCR beta chain V- and J-gene trimming was linked, in a later analysis, to a missense variant in DCLRE1C. Judged likely to be a sequencing artifact was a cluster of highly shared sequence variants. Clonal expansion, a later analysis showed, was greater in HLA-associated TCR beta chains than in equally common others.

The PCR made use of 60 Vbeta and 13 Jbeta primers. Data came from immunoSEQ multiplex PCR; TCRdb stores just in-frame clones and leaves some out. The sample lists approximately 160,000 clones; about 77% were seen once. Germline CDR1 and CDR2: SGDLS and YYNGEE. V lost 1 base, J lost 3 bases, and 6 bases stayed unmatched. The CDR3 extends over 15 amino acids. The source of this sequence is a man younger than 35 in good health and CMV-seropositive. The chain recombines TRBV9 with TRBJ1-1; TRBD1 matches 7 bases. Sequencing input: PBMCs. The CDR3 nucleotides read TGTGCCAGCAGCGTATTAGGGGGCGACTACACTGAAGCTTTCTTT. It encodes CASSVLGGDYTEAFF.